Listed here are 21 T cell receptor beta chains from one sample, sequenced in a study of cytomegalovirus exposure and HLA in healthy donors. Assay used: immunoSEQ multiplex PCR; TCRdb lists only in-frame clones, some missing. The sample includes tens of thousands of clones, just under 95% of them seen just once. Source material: PBMCs. These receptors were obtained from a woman between 18 and 29 years old in good health and CMV-seropositive.

CDR3 DNA sequence: TGTGCCAGCAGTTCAGGCTCTTGGGAGCAGTTCTTC. Its translation is CASSSGSWEQFF. The genes are TRBV28 and TRBJ2-1; D is unclear. The CDR3 runs to 12 residues. CDR1 and CDR2 (germline): MDHEN, SYDVKM. The germline V and J ends were trimmed by 4 bases and 10 bases, with 11 bases remaining between them. Drawing the rest from reference TRBV28 and TRBJ2-1, the complete variable domain is DVKVTQSSRYLVKRTGEKVFLECVQDMDHENMFWYRQDPGLGLRLIYFSYDVKMKEKGDIPEGYSVSREKKERFSLILESASTNQTSMYLCASSSGSWEQFFGPGTRLTVL.

This rearrangement joins TRBV5-1 to TRBJ1-4, with 7 bases lining up with TRBD1. The CDR3 is 16 residues long. V trimming: 0 bases; J trimming: 6 bases; junction bases outside the gene matches: 8. Germline CDR1 and CDR2: SGHRS and YFSETQ. Written as DNA, the CDR3 is TGCGCCAGCAGCTTGGGACAGGGTATAGTTGATGAAAAACTGTTTTTT. This codes for CASSLGQGIVDEKLFF.

This chain joins TRBV7-2 and TRBJ1-2, with D possibly being TRBD1 (5 bases). V was pared by 1 base and J by 2 bases, with 11 bases between. Germline V gene lookup returns CDR1 SGHTA and CDR2 FQGNSA. The CDR3 sequence is 15 residues long. CDR3 nucleotides: TGTGCCAGCAGCTTAGTAGGGGTTGGGAACTATGGCTACACCTTC. Its protein product is CASSLVGVGNYGYTF.

This clone showed up just a few times. The gene calls are TRBV5-1 and TRBJ2-1, with 8 nucleotides matching TRBD1. Germline V gene lookup returns CDR1 SGHRS and CDR2 YFSETQ. This CDR3 has 16 residues. Trimming took 4 bases from V and 0 from J; bases not matched to a gene: 6. The CDR3 DNA reads TGCGCCAGCAGCCAAACAGGGGGGAACTCCTACAATGAGCAGTTCTTC. Its protein is CASSQTGGNSYNEQFF.

The chain recombines TRBV7-3 with TRBJ2-2; 12 bases are a match to TRBD2. The length of the CDR3 is 15 residues. V lost 7 bases and J lost 7; bases outside the gene matches: 7. Germline V gene lookup returns CDR1 SGHTA and CDR2 FQGTGA. The CDR3 region is CASTPSGGAVGELFF. The CDR3 region has the DNA TGTGCCAGCACCCCTAGCGGGGGGGCGGTCGGGGAGCTGTTTTTT.

The chain joins TRBV20-1 to TRBJ1-4; D gene uncertain. Germline CDR1 reads DFQATT; CDR2 reads SNEGSKA (reference sequence). V gave up 7 bases and J gave up 4 bases, with 7 bases separating them. The CDR3 has 11 amino acids. In nucleotides, the CDR3 is TGCAGTGGACGGAGTAATGAAAAACTGTTTTTT. Protein product: CSGRSNEKLFF.

The chain employs TRBV19 and TRBJ1-5; unclear D gene. The germline V gene has CDR1 LNHDA and CDR2 SQIVND (reference sequence). Trimming stripped 2 bases from V and 4 bases from J, with 18 bases between. CDR3 length: 17 amino acids. Written as DNA, the CDR3 is TGTGCCAGTAGTATAAGCAGGCCCCCTGCTAATAATCAGCCCCAGCATTTT. Residues: CASSISRPPANNQPQHF. The whole variable domain, remainder taken from reference TRBV19 and TRBJ1-5, is DGGITQSPKYLFRKEGQNVTLSCEQNLNHDAMYWYRQDPGQGLRLIYYSQIVNDFQKGDIAEGYSVSREKKESFPLTVTSAQKNPTAFYLCASSISRPPANNQPQHFGDGTRLSIL.

This clone was observed a few times. This chain connects TRBV2 to TRBJ2-7; possible D gene TRBD2, 6 bases. This CDR3 region has 14 residues. Germline loops: CDR1 SNHLY, CDR2 FYNNEI. V was shortened by 6 bases and J by 4 bases, with 16 bases between the two germline ends. CDR3 bases: TGTGCCAGCAGAATGTCGGGACTGGCATACGAGCAGTACTTC. Protein sequence: CASRMSGLAYEQYF. The variable domain in full, with the rest retrieved from reference TRBV2 and TRBJ2-7, is EPEVTQTPSHQVTQMGQEVILRCVPISNHLYFYWYRQILGQKVEFLVSFYNNEISEKSEIFDDQFSVERPDGSNFTLKIRSTKLEDSAMYFCASRMSGLAYEQYFGPGTRLTVT.

This clone was seen just once. The gene calls are TRBV7-9 and TRBJ2-7, with a possible D match to TRBD2 (5 bases). V dropped 2 bases and J dropped 10 bases, with 9 bases sitting between them. The CDR3 loop spans 11 amino acids. Germline V lookup: CDR1 SEHNR, CDR2 FQNEAQ (reference sequence). CDR3 nucleotides: TGTGCCAGCAGCTTATCGGGGTTACAGTACTTC. This encodes CASSLSGLQYF.

The V and J genes are TRBV19 and TRBJ1-1; no clear D. V dropped 6 bases and J dropped 2 bases, with 7 bases sitting between them. Germline lookup yields CDR1 LNHDA and CDR2 SQIVND (reference sequence). CDR3 size: 12 residues. CDR3 coding DNA: TGTGCCAGTAGCAACAGCAACACTGAAGCTTTCTTT. This sequence encodes CASSNSNTEAFF.

This clone was observed a single time. This rearrangement joins TRBV4-3 to TRBJ2-1; TRBD1 matches at 9 bases. Germline loops: CDR1 LGHNA, CDR2 YSLEER. Trimming took 0 bases from V and 5 from J; bases not matched to a gene: 5. CDR3 length: 16 residues. CDR3 sequence: CASSQELWTGDNEQFF. Written as DNA, the CDR3 is TGCGCCAGCAGCCAAGAGCTATGGACAGGGGACAATGAGCAGTTCTTC.

The DNA of the CDR3 is TGTGCCTGGAGGGACAGGGGGGGCACAGATACGCAGTATTTT. Translated: CAWRDRGGTDTQYF. This chain links TRBV30 with TRBJ2-3; 10 bases are a match to TRBD1. CDR1 and CDR2 from the germline V gene are GTSNPN and SVGIG (reference sequence). The CDR3 totals 14 residues. V shed 3 bases, J shed 1 base, and the junction held 1 base outside the gene matches. Looking up the rest from reference TRBV30 and TRBJ2-3 gives the full variable domain: SQTIHQWPATLVQPVGSPLSLECTVEGTSNPNLYWYRQAAGRGLQLLFYSVGIGQISSEVPQNLSASRPQDRQFILSSKKLLLSDSGFYLCAWRDRGGTDTQYFGPGTRLTVL.

V usage is TRBV27 and J usage is TRBJ2-1, with 14 positions matching TRBD2. The CDR3 totals 14 residues. Per the germline V gene, CDR1 is MNHEY and CDR2 is SMNVEV (reference sequence). Trimming took 8 bases from V and 9 from J; bases not matched to a gene: 6. As DNA, the CDR3 is TGTGCCAGCTTGGGACTAGCGGGAGCGGGTGAGCAGTTCTTC. Its translation is CASLGLAGAGEQFF.

The rearrangement joins TRBV19 to TRBJ1-1; maybe TRBD1 (6 bases). Germline V gene sequence: CDR1 LNHDA, CDR2 SQIVND (reference sequence). There are 13 residues in the CDR3. V shed 7 bases and J shed 1 base, with 10 bases lying between them. CDR3: CASNWGQNTEAFF. DNA of the CDR3: TGTGCCAGTAATTGGGGACAGAACACTGAAGCTTTCTTT.

The gene calls are TRBV19 and TRBJ2-1, with 9 bases matching TRBD2. There are 19 residues in the CDR3. The J segment lost 0 bases and the V segment lost 5 bases, leaving 14 bases of the junction unmatched. Germline V gene lookup returns CDR1 LNHDA and CDR2 SQIVND (reference sequence). The chain's CDR3 is CASSLIPSGDLPSYNEQFF. In DNA, the CDR3 is TGTGCCAGTAGTTTAATCCCTAGCGGGGACCTCCCCTCCTACAATGAGCAGTTCTTC.

The chain recombines TRBV29-1 with TRBJ2-1, with 7 bases that match TRBD1. CDR1 SQVTM and CDR2 ANQGSEA come from the germline V gene. CDR3 length: 15 residues. With V trimmed by 5 bases and J by 7 bases, 14 bases remained unmatched. In nucleotides, the CDR3 is TGCAGCGTTCCAACAGGGGTCCCCCTTAAAAATGAGCAGTTCTTC. It specifies CSVPTGVPLKNEQFF.

In its sample, this clone was seen once. This chain uses TRBV11-2 with TRBJ1-1, with TRBD1 identical over 7 bases. The CDR3 consists of 19 residues. V shed 5 bases and J 1 base; nucleotides not matched to a gene: 19. Germline values: CDR1 SGHAT, CDR2 FQNNGV. CDR3 nucleotide sequence: TGTGCCAGCAGCGTCAACCGAAGGCCCAGACAGGGCCCGAACACTGAAGCTTTCTTT. Its protein product is CASSVNRRPRQGPNTEAFF. The whole variable domain, filled in from reference TRBV11-2 and TRBJ1-1, reads EAGVAQSPRYKIIEKRQSVAFWCNPISGHATLYWYQQILGQGPKLLIQFQNNGVVDDSQLPKDRFSAERLKGVDSTLKIQPAKLEDSAVYLCASSVNRRPRQGPNTEAFFGQGTRLTVV.

In this sample, this clone turned up once. V usage is TRBV2 and J usage is TRBJ2-3; 7 bases map to TRBD2. The CDR3 spans 15 residues. CDR1 and CDR2 from the germline V gene are SNHLY and FYNNEI. V was pared by 8 bases and J by 1 base, with 9 bases of the junction left unmatched. The CDR3 nucleotides are TGTGCCAGCCTACCGCAGGGACTACGCACAGATACGCAGTATTTT. It is translated as CASLPQGLRTDTQYF. Together with reference TRBV2 and TRBJ2-3, the CDR3 gives the full variable domain: EPEVTQTPSHQVTQMGQEVILRCVPISNHLYFYWYRQILGQKVEFLVSFYNNEISEKSEIFDDQFSVERPDGSNFTLKIRSTKLEDSAMYFCASLPQGLRTDTQYFGPGTRLTVL.

The chain joins TRBV7-2 to TRBJ1-3, with TRBD1 as a possible D gene (5 bases). Per germline, CDR1 SGHTA and CDR2 FQGNSA. The CDR3 spans 16 residues. Trimming left V 4 bases short and J 2 bases short, with 15 bases between. The CDR3 DNA is TGTGCCAGCAGCTACGGACACCCGGGGGCTGGAAACACCATATATTTT. As protein: CASSYGHPGAGNTIYF.

The CDR3 region has the DNA TGCAGCGTTGAAGACAGGGTGACGGGCGGGGAGCTGTTTTTT. Its protein product is CSVEDRVTGGELFF. V and J are TRBV29-1 and TRBJ2-2; the D gene is possibly TRBD1 (5 bases). The CDR3 totals 14 residues. Germline V CDR1 and CDR2: SQVTM, ANQGSEA. The V end lost 0 bases, the J end lost 7 bases, and 12 bases lay between the germline ends.

This rearrangement joins TRBV5-4 to TRBJ2-3, with TRBD2 matching 9 bases. The CDR3 length is 15 residues. Germline loops: CDR1 SGHNT, CDR2 YYREEE (reference sequence). Trimming took 6 bases from V and 7 from J; bases not matched to a gene: 12. CDR3 sequence: CASTPGAGGPNTQYF. The CDR3 nucleotides read TGTGCCAGCACCCCGGGGGCGGGGGGGCCAAATACGCAGTATTTT. Supplemented by reference TRBV5-4 and TRBJ2-3, the full variable domain reads ETGVTQSPTHLIKTRGQQVTLRCSSQSGHNTVSWYQQALGQGPQFIFQYYREEENGRGNFPPRFSGLQFPNYSSELNVNALELDDSALYLCASTPGAGGPNTQYFGPGTRLTVL.